Presented here are 26 T cell receptor beta chains from one specimen sequenced in a study of cytomegalovirus exposure and HLA in healthy donors. With 60 Vbeta and 13 Jbeta primers, the PCR was carried out. The repertoire was sequenced with immunoSEQ multiplex PCR; TCRdb's copy has only in-frame clones and lacks some. The data hold about 210,000 clones, with around 86% observed a single time. The sequencing sample was made of PBMCs. Source of these receptors: a woman in her forties or fifties in good health and CMV-seropositive.

The chain is built from TRBV28 and TRBJ1-2; 9 bases line up with TRBD1. Germline assignment: CDR1 MDHEN and CDR2 SYDVKM. Trimming removed 5 bases from V and 5 bases from J; junction bases left unmatched: 6. The CDR3 runs to 14 residues. The CDR3 DNA reads as TGTGCCAGCAGTCGAGGGACAGGGTCGTATGGCTACACCTTC. Residues: CASSRGTGSYGYTF.

This sequence joins TRBV27 and TRBJ1-1; D is possibly TRBD1 (6 bases). V shed 4 bases and J shed 1 base, with 13 bases lying between them. The CDR3 runs 15 residues. Germline V gene lookup returns CDR1 MNHEY and CDR2 SMNVEV (reference sequence). In DNA, the CDR3 is TGTGCCAGCAGTTCCTCAGGGGCAGGGAACACTGAAGCTTTCTTT. It is translated as CASSSSGAGNTEAFF.

The CDR3 protein is CASSDVYEQYF. In DNA, the CDR3 is TGTGCCAGCAGTGATGTCTACGAGCAGTACTTC. J is TRBJ2-5 and V is TRBV6-1; no firm D call. TRBJ2-7 explains the end of the DNA better; the J call may be wrong. The CDR3 contains 11 residues. Germline V CDR1 and CDR2: MNHNS, SASEGT.

This clone was picked up a small number of times. V gene TRBV5-8 combines with J gene TRBJ1-5; weak D call: TRBD1 (5 bases). Germline V gene sequence: CDR1 SGHTS, CDR2 YDEGEE. CDR3 length: 12 amino acids. The germline V and J ends were trimmed by 7 bases and 3 bases, with 8 bases remaining between them. The CDR3 DNA reads as TGTGCCAGCGGACATTACAATCAGCCCCAGCATTTT. Its translation: CASGHYNQPQHF. Complete variable domain (other parts from reference TRBV5-8 and TRBJ1-5): EAGVTQSPTHLIKTRGQQATLRCSPISGHTSVYWYQQALGLGLQFLLWYDEGEERNRGNFPPRFSGRQFPNYSSELNVNALELEDSALYLCASGHYNQPQHFGDGTRLSIL.

This rearrangement joins TRBV4-1 to TRBJ1-4, with 7 nucleotides matching TRBD1. Trimming cost V 4 bases and J 5 bases; bases outside gene matches: 7. CDR3 length equals 15 residues. The V gene's germline CDR1 is MGHRA and CDR2 YSYEKL. For the CDR3, the DNA is TGCGCCAGCAGCCCTATACCGGGACAGAATGAAAAACTGTTTTTT. This gives the protein CASSPIPGQNEKLFF.

The genes are TRBV6-5 and TRBJ2-3; D might be TRBD1 (5 bases). The germline V gene encodes CDR1 MNHEY and CDR2 SVGAGI. V dropped 6 bases and J dropped 0 bases, with 7 bases sitting between them. The CDR3 sequence is 13 residues long. The CDR3, as DNA: TGTGCCAGCAGAGACAGAAGCACAGATACGCAGTATTTT. Translated: CASRDRSTDTQYF.

V and J are TRBV13 and TRBJ2-2, with 11 bases aligning to TRBD1. The CDR3 is 16 residues long. Per the germline V gene, CDR1 is PRHDT and CDR2 is FYEKMQ (reference sequence). The J segment lost 5 bases and the V segment lost 7 bases, leaving 9 bases of the junction unmatched. CDR3: CASTPYRDRGTGELFF. CDR3 nucleotides: TGTGCCAGCACCCCGTACCGGGACAGGGGGACCGGGGAGCTGTTTTTT. Drawing the rest from reference TRBV13 and TRBJ2-2, the complete variable domain is AAGVIQSPRHLIKEKRETATLKCYPIPRHDTVYWYQQGPGQDPQFLISFYEKMQSDKGSIPDRFSAQQFSDYHSELNMSSLELGDSALYFCASTPYRDRGTGELFFGEGSRLTVL.

This chain links TRBV19 with TRBJ1-1, with 9 positions matching TRBD1. Germline CDR1 LNHDA, CDR2 SQIVND (reference sequence). The CDR3 is 18 residues long. Trimming took 6 bases from V and 0 from J; bases not matched to a gene: 14. CDR3 sequence reads: CASSRIRTGASMNTEAFF. The CDR3 region has the DNA TGTGCCAGTAGCAGAATCCGGACAGGGGCGAGCATGAACACTGAAGCTTTCTTT.

The chain joins TRBV19 to TRBJ2-1; 9 nucleotides agree with TRBD2. With V trimmed by 3 bases and J by 10 bases, 1 base remained unmatched. CDR1 is LNHDA and CDR2 is SQIVND in the germline V gene (reference sequence). This CDR3 contains 12 residues. The CDR3 sequence is CASSILAGEQFF. DNA of the CDR3: TGTGCCAGTAGTATTCTAGCGGGGGAGCAGTTCTTC.

The chain uses TRBV28 and TRBJ2-1; no definite D call. The length of the CDR3 is 11 residues. The V gene lost 6 bases and the J gene lost 9 bases, with 9 bases spanning the gap. The germline gives CDR1 MDHEN, CDR2 SYDVKM. This CDR3 reads CASRSPREQFF. CDR3 bases: TGTGCCAGCAGGTCCCCCCGTGAGCAGTTCTTC.

This clone was found a few times. J is TRBJ1-4 and V is TRBV2; D may be TRBD1 (6 bases). Trimming pared 7 bases from V and 8 bases from J, leaving 23 bases between. Germline CDR1 SNHLY, CDR2 FYNNEI. This CDR3 spans 16 amino acids. The CDR3 bases are TGTGCCAGCACCAAACTGAGAGGCCTGAGGGGGGAAAAACTGTTTTTT. It translates to CASTKLRGLRGEKLFF.

The chain joins TRBV7-2 to TRBJ2-7; 9 nucleotides agree with TRBD1. Germline V CDR1 and CDR2: SGHTA, FQGNSA. CDR3 length equals 15 residues. V was clipped by 1 base and J by 5 bases; unmatched bases: 6. CDR3: CASSLVVGQGHEQYF. CDR3 DNA sequence: TGTGCCAGCAGCTTAGTGGTGGGACAGGGCCACGAGCAGTACTTC.

As regards this clone: Other DNA sequences within the sample encode an identical CDR3. The rearrangement joins TRBV6-5 to TRBJ1-5, with 8 nucleotides matching TRBD1. Per the germline V gene, CDR1 is MNHEY and CDR2 is SVGAGI. This CDR3 has 14 residues. V was clipped by 6 bases and J by 7 bases; unmatched bases: 8. The CDR3 is CASSPGQGSQPQHF. The CDR3 DNA reads TGTGCCAGCAGCCCCGGACAGGGAAGCCAGCCCCAGCATTTT.

The CDR3 loop reads CASSLAYRANTEAFF. Written as DNA, the CDR3 is TGTGCCAGCAGCTTAGCGTACAGGGCGAACACTGAAGCTTTCTTT. The rearrangement links TRBV7-2 to TRBJ1-1; weak D call: TRBD1 (6 bases). The CDR3 spans 15 residues. V was pared by 0 bases and J by 1 base, with 9 bases between. Germline CDR1 SGHTA, CDR2 FQGNSA.

The chain carries TRBV11-3 and TRBJ1-3; D gene ambiguous. Trimming cost V 5 bases and J 7 bases, with 12 bases left between them. Germline values: CDR1 SGHNT, CDR2 YENEEA. The CDR3 runs 13 residues. The CDR3 coding sequence is TGTGCCAGCAGCGAATCAAGAGGGAACACCATATATTTT. Amino acid sequence: CASSESRGNTIYF.

The V call is TRBV6-1, the J call TRBJ2-1, with 7 nucleotides matching TRBD1. Germline assignment: CDR1 MNHNS and CDR2 SASEGT. J gave up 7 bases and V 5 bases, and 8 bases lay outside the gene matches. CDR3 length: 14 residues. For the CDR3, the DNA is TGTGCCAGCAGTAGTCAGGGGGTAGTAAATGAGCAGTTCTTC. Translated: CASSSQGVVNEQFF.

The rearrangement joins TRBV4-2 to TRBJ2-2, with 10 bases matching TRBD2. This CDR3 contains 16 residues. CDR1 and CDR2 (germline): LGHNA, YNFKEQ. The trim removed 0 bases at V and 5 bases at J, leaving 3 bases unmatched. CDR3 DNA sequence: TGTGCCAGCAGCCAAGATAGCGGGGGGTCGACCGGGGAGCTGTTTTTT. It translates to CASSQDSGGSTGELFF.

The CDR3, as DNA: TGTGCCAGCAGCTTAGGCGAGAGCGCCGGGGAGCTGTTTTTT. Its protein is CASSLGESAGELFF. The gene calls are TRBV11-3 and TRBJ2-2, with unresolved D. This CDR3 is 14 amino acids long. V shed 1 base and J shed 6 bases, with 9 bases lying between them. Germline CDR1 and CDR2: SGHNT and YENEEA.

The gene calls are TRBV5-1 and TRBJ1-2; TRBD1 aligns across 7 bases. Germline CDR1 reads SGHRS; CDR2 reads YFSETQ. After removal of 4 bases from V and 10 bases from J, the junction contained 10 bases not matched to a gene. The CDR3 is made up of 13 amino acids. The CDR3 DNA reads as TGCGCCAGCAGCCTACCGACAGGGCAACACTACACCTTC. Protein: CASSLPTGQHYTF. The full variable domain, completed using reference TRBV5-1 and TRBJ1-2, is KAGVTQTPRYLIKTRGQQVTLSCSPISGHRSVSWYQQTPGQGLQFLFEYFSETQRNKGNFPGRFSGRQFSNSRSEMNVSTLELGDSALYLCASSLPTGQHYTFGSGTRLTVV.

The chain links TRBV6-6 to TRBJ2-5, with a tentative D call TRBD1 (5 bases). This CDR3 has 13 amino acids. Germline lookup yields CDR1 MNHNY and CDR2 SVGAGI (reference sequence). Trimming left V 7 bases short and J 4 bases short, with 13 bases between. The CDR3 nucleotides are TGTGCCAGCAACGAACCAGGGCGAGAGACCCAGTACTTC. Its translation: CASNEPGRETQYF.

As for this clone: This CDR3 is also generated by other DNA sequences in the sample. This rearrangement joins TRBV7-3 to TRBJ1-1; no clear D. The CDR3 extends over 13 amino acids. Germline V gene lookup returns CDR1 SGHTA and CDR2 FQGTGA. Between the trimmed V and J ends, which lost 3 bases and 1 base, there was a span of 6 bases. The chain's CDR3 is CASSLEGNTEAFF. The CDR3 bases are TGTGCCAGCAGCTTGGAGGGGAACACTGAAGCTTTCTTT.

This clone was found a few times. CDR3 amino acids: CASSLAGTGRPEAFF. DNA for the CDR3: TGTGCCAGCAGCTTGGCCGGGACAGGCCGTCCCGAAGCTTTCTTT. The V call is TRBV5-4, the J call TRBJ1-1; 8 nucleotides line up with TRBD1. The CDR3 is 15 amino acids. V lost 0 bases, J lost 8 bases, and 9 bases stayed unmatched. Germline V gives CDR1 SGHNT, CDR2 YYREEE (reference sequence).

The DNA for the CDR3 is TGTGCCAGCAGCTTAACAGGACGCCAGTCCCAAAATTCACCCCTCCACTTT. As protein: CASSLTGRQSQNSPLHF. The chain carries TRBV7-2 and TRBJ1-6, with a tentative D call TRBD1 (5 bases). V lost 2 bases, J lost 7 bases, and 18 bases lay in between. Germline CDR1 and CDR2: SGHTA and FQGNSA. CDR3 size: 17 residues.

The chain uses TRBV9 and TRBJ2-2; 11 bases are shared with TRBD2. The CDR3 is 15 residues long. Losses at the gene ends were 5 bases for V and 5 bases for J; bases not matched to a gene: 5. Germline V gene lookup returns CDR1 SGDLS and CDR2 YYNGEE. This CDR3 is CASRLLAGETGELFF. The CDR3, as DNA: TGTGCCAGCAGGCTACTAGCGGGGGAAACCGGGGAGCTGTTTTTT.

This clone was observed once. J is TRBJ1-2 and V is TRBV7-9, with 10 bases fitting TRBD1. The CDR3 is 14 residues long. Germline CDR1 is SEHNR and CDR2 is FQNEAQ (reference sequence). Trimming took 5 bases from V and 4 from J; bases not matched to a gene: 4. The chain's CDR3 is CASSIRQGAYGYTF. The CDR3 DNA is TGTGCCAGCAGCATTCGACAGGGGGCCTATGGCTACACCTTC.

The J gene is TRBJ1-3, the V gene TRBV2; the match to TRBD1 covers 8 bases. The CDR3 totals 16 residues. CDR1 and CDR2 (germline): SNHLY, FYNNEI. V gave up 5 bases and J gave up 3 bases; unmatched junction bases: 9. CDR3 in DNA: TGTGCCAGCAGTACCGACAGGGGAGCTCTTGGAAACACCATATATTTT. Its protein product is CASSTDRGALGNTIYF.